The 13 T cell receptor beta chains listed next were all sequenced from one sample in a study of blood T cells in healthy people across ages. Combining a sample-barcoded 5' primer with a J-beta primer mix, a second PCR ran for roughly 7 to 11 cycles. TCRdb re-called the 5' RACE reads with MiXCR, one entry per CDR3 protein. The table shows about 900,000 distinct CDR3 sequences, with roughly 43% occurring only once. The sequencing input was blood. Receptors were obtained from a man younger than 40 in good health.

Notes on this clonotype: A read error may produce the germline difference seen at one junction end. The chain is built from TRBV6-5 and TRBJ2-7; 7 nucleotides align to TRBD1. The CDR3 spans 14 residues. In germline, CDR1 is MNHEY, CDR2 SVGAGI. In DNA form, the CDR3 reads TGTGCCAGCAGTGACTCGAGACAGGGTTACGAGCAGTACTTC. This sequence encodes CASSDSRQGYEQYF.

As concerns this clonotype: At one of its ends the junction is not consistent with the germline gene, which may arise from a read error. This chain connects TRBV4-1 to TRBJ1-3; 7 bases align to TRBD1. Germline values: CDR1 MGHRA, CDR2 YSYEKL. The CDR3 spans 16 residues. In nucleotides, the CDR3 is TGCGCCAGCAGCCAAGATAGGGGGCTTGGAGGAAACACCGTATATTTT. It is translated as CASSQDRGLGGNTVYF.

This clonotype has a count of ten or more. Relative to the germline gene, one junction end is altered; a read error may explain this. This sequence joins TRBV4-1 and TRBJ2-7; TRBD1 is a possible D gene (6 bases). The CDR3 is made up of 13 amino acids. CDR1 is MGHRA and CDR2 is YSYEKL in the germline V gene. For the CDR3, the DNA is TGTGCCAGCAGCCAAGGGACATCCTACGAGCAGTACTTC. It translates to CASSQGTSYEQYF.

The chain employs TRBV4-1 and TRBJ2-5; possible D gene TRBD2, 6 bases. CDR3 length: 14 residues. Germline CDR1 reads MGHRA; CDR2 reads YSYEKL. Between the trimmed V and J ends, which lost 0 bases and 11 bases, there was a span of 16 bases. The CDR3 DNA sequence: TGCGCCAGCAGCCAAGACCCCGTGACCCGGGGGCAGTACTTC. Translated, it gives CASSQDPVTRGQYF.

V and J are TRBV9 and TRBJ2-1; no reliable D call. The V and J ends lost 3 bases and 5 bases respectively, with 18 bases between them. This CDR3 is 16 amino acids long. The germline CDR1 and CDR2 sequences are SGDLS and YYNGEE. CDR3 nucleotides: TGTGCCAGCAGCGCCCAGGCCCAGTGGAGCGACAATGAGCAGTTCTTC. This gives the protein CASSAQAQWSDNEQFF.

This clonotype was picked up a small number of times. The gene calls are TRBV27 and TRBJ2-5; D gene uncertain. V gave up 5 bases and J gave up 1 base, with 8 bases separating them. The CDR3 contains 13 residues. The germline V gene encodes CDR1 MNHEY and CDR2 SMNVEV (reference sequence). This chain's CDR3 is CASSVWFQETQYF. DNA of the CDR3: TGTGCCAGCAGTGTATGGTTCCAAGAGACCCAGTACTTC.

The genes are TRBV10-3 and TRBJ2-7; unclear D gene. CDR3 length: 13 amino acids. Germline V gives CDR1 ENHRY, CDR2 SYGVKD. Trimming took 0 bases from V and 4 from J, leaving 7 bases between them. The CDR3 region is CAISESTSYEQYF. CDR3 DNA sequence: TGTGCCATCAGTGAGTCTACCTCATACGAGCAGTACTTC.

This clonotype was counted a few times. The chain is built from TRBV14 and TRBJ1-1; possible D gene TRBD1, 5 bases. CDR1 SGHDN and CDR2 FVKESK come from the germline V gene. The CDR3 is 14 residues long. Trimming cost V 4 bases and J 6 bases, with 15 bases left between them. This CDR3 is CASSPRAGISEAFF. The CDR3 coding sequence is TGTGCCAGCAGCCCGAGGGCAGGGATCTCTGAAGCTTTCTTT.

There are a few counts of this clonotype. The chain carries TRBV5-1 and TRBJ2-3; the match to TRBD2 covers 9 bases. Losses at the gene ends were 4 bases for V and 4 bases for J; bases not matched to a gene: 7. Germline V gene sequence: CDR1 SGHRS, CDR2 YFSETQ. The CDR3 extends over 15 amino acids. CDR3 DNA sequence: TGCGCCAGCAGCCCCGCGGGACTAGCAGCAGATACGCAGTATTTT. It is translated as CASSPAGLAADTQYF.

This clonotype was picked up a small number of times. The chain couples TRBV20-1 to TRBJ2-1; a weak D match, TRBD2 (6 bases). The V gene's germline CDR1 is DFQATT and CDR2 SNEGSKA (reference sequence). The CDR3 has 14 amino acids. Trimming cost V 3 bases and J 6 bases, with 15 bases left between them. The CDR3 nucleotides are TGCAGTGCTAGCGGGGGAAGCTTCCCCAATGAGCAGTTCTTC. Its translation is CSASGGSFPNEQFF.

The table lists this clonotype with a few counts. The chain joins TRBV12-5 to TRBJ2-5; D is uncertain. Trimming removed 6 bases from V and 9 bases from J, with 14 bases in between. The CDR3 consists of 12 residues. The germline CDR1 and CDR2 sequences are LGHNT and FRNRAP. The CDR3 loop is CASGTLTGAQYF. CDR3 nucleotide sequence: TGTGCTAGTGGCACCCTGACTGGGGCCCAGTACTTC. Based on the CDR3 plus reference TRBV12-5 and TRBJ2-5, the full variable domain is DARVTQTPRHKVTEMGQEVTMRCQPILGHNTVFWYRQTMMQGLELLAYFRNRAPLDDSGMPKDRFSAEMPDATLATLKIQPSEPRDSAVYFCASGTLTGAQYFGPGTRLLVL.

Of note for this clonotype: A read error may be the cause here, since a much bigger clone is one base away. V is TRBV3-1 and J is TRBJ1-2; a possible D gene is TRBD1 (5 bases). Germline assignment: CDR1 LGHDT and CDR2 YNNKEL (reference sequence). This CDR3 is 15 amino acids long. CDR3 residues: CVSSQGQPSNYGYTF. The CDR3 DNA reads TGTGTCAGCAGCCAAGGACAACCATCTAACTATGGCTACACCTTC.

The rearrangement links TRBV20-1 to TRBJ2-5; TRBD2 aligns across 7 bases. Germline CDR1 DFQATT, CDR2 SNEGSKA (reference sequence). Germline trimming cut 1 base from V and 4 bases from J; bases unmatched to any gene: 6. The CDR3 runs to 14 residues. The CDR3 sequence: CSARAGLVRETQYF. The CDR3 DNA is TGCAGTGCTAGAGCAGGACTAGTTCGAGAGACCCAGTACTTC.